Presented here are 17 T cell receptor beta chains from one specimen sequenced in a study of T cell responses to AZD1222 COVID-19 vaccine. Only in-frame clones appear in the TCRdb table, and some are missing; sequencing was by immunoSEQ multiplex PCR. The sample shows approximately 120,000 clones, around 90% of them seen only once. The sequencing here drew on peripheral blood, taken on day 0 of AZD1222 vaccination. The receptors were gathered from an adult in good health.

CDR3 region: CAISGDRGFNEQFF. In nucleotides, the CDR3 is TGTGCCATCAGTGGGGACAGGGGATTCAATGAGCAGTTCTTC. The chain recombines TRBV10-3 with TRBJ2-1; TRBD1 matches at 10 bases. This CDR3 spans 14 amino acids. Per germline, CDR1 ENHRY and CDR2 SYGVKD. V lost 4 bases and J lost 6; bases outside the gene matches: 3.

V gene TRBV6-5 combines with J gene TRBJ2-7; either TRBD1 or TRBD2 may fit D (5 bases each). With 0 bases removed from V and 6 bases from J, the gap between germline ends came to 9 bases. Germline CDR1 is MNHEY and CDR2 is SVGAGI. The CDR3 totals 13 residues. CDR3 sequence (DNA): TGTGCCAGCAGTTACTCGGGGACCGCCGAGCAGTACTTC. This codes for CASSYSGTAEQYF.

This chain joins TRBV2 and TRBJ2-2; D gene uncertain. The CDR3 contains 12 residues. Germline V gene sequence: CDR1 SNHLY, CDR2 FYNNEI. Deletions cut 6 bases from V and 2 bases from J, with 4 bases between. CDR3 residues: CASRVNTGELFF. CDR3 nucleotides: TGTGCCAGCAGGGTAAACACCGGGGAGCTGTTTTTT.

The rearrangement links TRBV27 to TRBJ2-7; possibly TRBD1 or TRBD2 for D (11 bases each). In germline, CDR1 is MNHEY, CDR2 SMNVEV (reference sequence). V dropped 7 bases and J dropped 3 bases, with 25 bases sitting between them. The CDR3 has 17 residues. Written as DNA, the CDR3 is TGTGCCAGCACCGGGACAGGGGGGACTAGCGGCTTCTACGAGCAGTACTTC. Translating gives CASTGTGGTSGFYEQYF.

This clone was found once. At one end, the junction sequence differs from germline, possibly due to a read error. The J gene is TRBJ2-1, the V gene TRBV6-1, with D possibly called TRBD1 or TRBD2 (5 bases each). The CDR3 totals 13 residues. Germline CDR1 reads MNHNS; CDR2 reads SASEGT. The CDR3, as DNA: TGTGCCAGCAGTGAAGACCCCGGGACCTTCCCGATCTTC. Amino acids: CASSEDPGTFPIF.

The V call is TRBV13, the J call TRBJ1-3, with no clear D. The CDR3 length is 14 residues. The V end was cut by 0 bases, the J end by 7 bases, with 10 bases between. The germline V gene has CDR1 PRHDT and CDR2 FYEKMQ (reference sequence). CDR3 residues: CASSLGIRRNTIYF. Written as DNA, the CDR3 is TGTGCCAGCAGCTTAGGAATCCGGAGGAACACCATATATTTT.

The gene calls are TRBV5-5 and TRBJ2-7, with 8 bases fitting TRBD1. The germline V gene has CDR1 SGHKS and CDR2 YYEKEE (reference sequence). The CDR3 contains 15 residues. V was clipped by 4 bases and J by 5 bases; unmatched bases: 11. The CDR3 bases are TGTGCCAGCAGCACACTGGGGCAGGGGGCCCACGAGCAGTACTTC. It specifies CASSTLGQGAHEQYF.

The V and J genes are TRBV10-1 and TRBJ2-7; D possibly matches TRBD1 or TRBD2 (5 bases each). V was shortened by 4 bases and J by 3 bases, with 16 bases between the two germline ends. CDR1 is WNHNN and CDR2 is SYGVQD in the germline V gene (reference sequence). This CDR3 contains 15 residues. CDR3 loop: CASSGAGTNFYEQYF. The CDR3 DNA is TGCGCCAGCAGTGGTGCCGGGACCAATTTCTACGAGCAGTACTTC.

The CDR3 protein is CAISEINTKRGYTF. The CDR3 DNA reads TGTGCCATCAGTGAGATAAACACCAAGAGGGGCTACACCTTC. The chain employs TRBV10-3 and TRBJ1-2, with D unclear. The CDR3 spans 14 residues. Per germline, CDR1 ENHRY and CDR2 SYGVKD. V dropped 2 bases and J dropped 8 bases, with 15 bases sitting between them.

The CDR3 DNA follows: TGTGCCAGCAGTAGACAGGGCGAGGGCAATCAGCCCCAGCATTTT. Its translation: CASSRQGEGNQPQHF. The chain uses TRBV28 and TRBJ1-5; 7 bases match TRBD1. The CDR3 consists of 15 residues. The V gene's germline CDR1 is MDHEN and CDR2 SYDVKM. The ends lost 5 bases at V and 2 bases at J; junction bases unmatched: 6. The full variable domain, with the rest looked up from reference TRBV28 and TRBJ1-5, is DVKVTQSSRYLVKRTGEKVFLECVQDMDHENMFWYRQDPGLGLRLIYFSYDVKMKEKGDIPEGYSVSREKKERFSLILESASTNQTSMYLCASSRQGEGNQPQHFGDGTRLSIL.

The V call is TRBV24-1, the J call TRBJ2-7, with TRBD1 as a possible D gene (7 bases). The CDR3 has 16 residues. Deletions cut 4 bases from V and 3 bases from J, with 18 bases between. The germline V gene has CDR1 KGHDR and CDR2 SFDVKD. CDR3 coding DNA: TGTGCCACCAGTGAAGGGGGGACAGTTCCTAGCTACGAGCAGTACTTC. This gives the protein CATSEGGTVPSYEQYF.

The V gene is TRBV15, the J gene TRBJ2-7; no reliable D call. V lost 3 bases to trimming and J lost 3 bases, with 9 bases between them. CDR3 size: 13 residues. Per germline, CDR1 LNHNV and CDR2 YYDKDF (reference sequence). Here the CDR3 DNA reads TGTGCCACCAGCAGTACCGGCCGCTACGAGCAGTACTTC. This codes for CATSSTGRYEQYF.

This clone was detected only once. This chain uses TRBV6-2 or TRBV6-3 with TRBJ2-3; 8 bases fit TRBD2. This CDR3 comprises 17 residues. With V trimmed by 4 bases and J by 4 bases, 13 bases remained unmatched. CDR1 MNHEY and CDR2 SVGEGT come from the germline V gene. CDR3 nucleotides: TGTGCCAGCAGTTGGGGACTAGAGGGACTACGGGCAGATACGCAGTATTTT. Protein sequence: CASSWGLEGLRADTQYF.

The chain employs TRBV3-1 (or the pseudogene TRBV3-2) and TRBJ2-7; the D is unclear. V dropped 1 base and J dropped 6 bases, with 4 bases sitting between them. The CDR3 has 11 amino acids. Per germline, CDR1 LGHDT and CDR2 YNNKEL (reference sequence). CDR3 sequence reads: CASSQVREQYF. The CDR3 coding sequence is TGTGCCAGCAGCCAAGTCCGCGAGCAGTACTTC.

The J gene is TRBJ1-4, the V gene TRBV19; D is uncertain. V was trimmed by 6 bases and J by 7 bases, leaving 12 bases between them. The germline gives CDR1 LNHDA, CDR2 SQIVND (reference sequence). The CDR3 sequence is 13 residues long. CDR3 nucleotide sequence: TGTGCCAGTAGGCCCCACGGACGTGAAAAACTGTTTTTT. Translating gives CASRPHGREKLFF.

This chain links TRBV7-2 with TRBJ1-2; D gene unclear. The germline V and J ends were trimmed by 1 base and 3 bases, with 6 bases remaining between them. From germline, CDR1 is SGHTA and CDR2 FQGNSA. The CDR3 runs to 13 residues. The CDR3 is CASSLDVDYGYTF. CDR3 nucleotide sequence: TGTGCCAGCAGCTTAGATGTCGACTATGGCTACACCTTC.

The chain is built from TRBV24-1 and TRBJ2-3, with TRBD1 identical over 7 bases. The germline V gene encodes CDR1 KGHDR and CDR2 SFDVKD. The CDR3 consists of 19 residues. Trimming took 3 bases from V and 2 from J; bases not matched to a gene: 16. CDR3 sequence: CATSDPTPNRDRPTDTQYF. CDR3 DNA: TGTGCCACCAGTGATCCCACTCCTAACCGGGACAGACCCACAGATACGCAGTATTTT.